These T cell receptor beta chains were read from a single sample in a study of CD4+ T cells in melanoma. Only in-frame clones appear in the TCRdb table, and some are missing; sequencing was by immunoSEQ multiplex PCR. Here the sample spans roughly 120,000 clones, approximately 92% being singletons. Sample: peripheral blood. The receptor set was obtained from a human donor with melanoma. Each CDR3 is given with its conserved first and last residue. The D gene is left open where the match is weak. Size tells how often a clone was seen (once, few, many) or the class of an expanded clone, and some rows leave it out.

v_call: TRBV19
d_call: .
j_call: TRBJ1-4
clone_size: .
cdr3_nt: TGTGCCAGTAGAACCGGGGGAGGGGGTAGTGGAACGGCTAATGAAAAACTGTTTTTT
cdr3_aa: CASRTGGGGSGTANEKLFF

v_call: TRBV4-3
d_call: .
j_call: TRBJ1-1
clone_size: .
cdr3_nt: TGCGCCAGCAGCCAAGATTGGGGAGGGGTCACTGAAGCTTTCTTT
cdr3_aa: CASSQDWGGVTEAFF

v_call: TRBV4-1
d_call: TRBD2
j_call: TRBJ2-5
clone_size: .
cdr3_nt: TGCGCCAGCAGCAAGGGACTAGCGGGGAGGAGTGAAGAGACCCAGTACTTC
cdr3_aa: CASSKGLAGRSEETQYF

v_call: TRBV19
d_call: TRBD1
j_call: TRBJ1-5
clone_size: .
cdr3_nt: TGTGCCAGCGTACCGGGACAGGGTTATCAGCCCCAGCATTTT
cdr3_aa: CASVPGQGYQPQHF

v_call: TRBV28
d_call: .
j_call: TRBJ1-2
clone_size: .
cdr3_nt: TGTGCCAGCCAACGGGGAAACTATGGCTACACCTTC
cdr3_aa: CASQRGNYGYTF

v_call: TRBV4-3
d_call: .
j_call: TRBJ1-2
clone_size: .
cdr3_nt: TGCGCCAGCAGCCGGAAAGGTGCCACCGGCTACACCTTC
cdr3_aa: CASSRKGATGYTF

v_call: TRBV13
d_call: .
j_call: TRBJ2-2
clone_size: .
cdr3_nt: TGTGCCAGCAGCCAAATGAACACCGGGGAGCTGTTTTTT
cdr3_aa: CASSQMNTGELFF

v_call: TRBV2
d_call: .
j_call: TRBJ2-1
clone_size: .
cdr3_nt: TGTGCCAGCAGTGTCTACGGGAGTTATTCCTACAATGAGCAGTTCTTC
cdr3_aa: CASSVYGSYSYNEQFF

v_call: TRBV5-4
d_call: .
j_call: TRBJ2-7
clone_size: .
cdr3_nt: TGTGCCAGCAGTCGCAGTGGGGGCCTTTCCTACGAGCAGTACTTC
cdr3_aa: CASSRSGGLSYEQYF

v_call: TRBV7-7
d_call: TRBD2
j_call: TRBJ2-5
clone_size: .
cdr3_nt: TGTGCCAGCAGCCGGGGACTAGCGGGAGAACAAGAGACCCAGTACTTC
cdr3_aa: CASSRGLAGEQETQYF

v_call: TRBV5-1
d_call: .
j_call: TRBJ2-3
clone_size: .
cdr3_nt: TGCGCCAGCAGCTTGGCCAGCACTAGCACAGATACGCAGTATTTT
cdr3_aa: CASSLASTSTDTQYF

v_call: TRBV7-3
d_call: .
j_call: TRBJ2-2
clone_size: .
cdr3_nt: TGTGCCAGCAGCTTAAGTCGTCAGAGCATTCTAGGCGGGGAGCTGTTTTTT
cdr3_aa: CASSLSRQSILGGELFF

v_call: TRBV7-6
d_call: .
j_call: TRBJ2-3
clone_size: .
cdr3_nt: TGTGCCAGCAGCTTAGTTGTTCCAGATACGCAGTATTTT
cdr3_aa: CASSLVVPDTQYF

v_call: TRBV5-4
d_call: .
j_call: TRBJ2-7
clone_size: .
cdr3_nt: TGTGCCAGCAGAACGGAGGGGGTCGGCGAGCAGTACTTC
cdr3_aa: CASRTEGVGEQYF

v_call: TRBV6-6
d_call: .
j_call: TRBJ1-2
clone_size: .
cdr3_nt: TGTGCCAGCAGTTTACCGGGACGGAACTATGGCTACACCTTC
cdr3_aa: CASSLPGRNYGYTF

v_call: TRBV6-5
d_call: TRBD1
j_call: TRBJ1-1
clone_size: .
cdr3_nt: TGTGCCAGCTGGACAGGTAACACTGAAGCTTTCTTT
cdr3_aa: CASWTGNTEAFF

v_call: TRBV5-4
d_call: .
j_call: TRBJ2-3
clone_size: .
cdr3_nt: TGTGCCAGCAGCCAAAGGGGTGGCGCAGATACGCAGTATTTT
cdr3_aa: CASSQRGGADTQYF

v_call: TRBV27
d_call: .
j_call: TRBJ2-3
clone_size: .
cdr3_nt: TGTGCCAGCAGTTCCCGGGACTCGGGGGTTGGTACGCAGTATTTT
cdr3_aa: CASSSRDSGVGTQYF

v_call: TRBV6-5
d_call: .
j_call: TRBJ2-1
clone_size: .
cdr3_nt: TGTGCCAGCAGCCGCGCGGGTGAGCAGTTCTTC
cdr3_aa: CASSRAGEQFF

v_call: TRBV6-1
d_call: .
j_call: TRBJ2-1
clone_size: .
cdr3_nt: TGTGCCAGCCTAAAAACTTACGCTGAGCAGTTCTTC
cdr3_aa: CASLKTYAEQFF

v_call: TRBV28
d_call: TRBD2
j_call: TRBJ2-5
clone_size: .
cdr3_nt: TGTGCCAGCAGCATACTCGGGACTAGCAGAGAGACCCAGTACTTC
cdr3_aa: CASSILGTSRETQYF

v_call: TRBV6-1
d_call: .
j_call: TRBJ2-5
clone_size: .
cdr3_nt: TGTGCCAGCAGTGAACAGGAATGGCAGACCCAGTACTTC
cdr3_aa: CASSEQEWQTQYF

v_call: TRBV27
d_call: TRBD2
j_call: TRBJ2-7
clone_size: .
cdr3_nt: TGTGCCAGCGAACTAGCGGGAGAGGCCGAGCAGTACTTC
cdr3_aa: CASELAGEAEQYF

v_call: TRBV7-9
d_call: .
j_call: TRBJ1-6
clone_size: .
cdr3_nt: TGTGCCAGCAGCTTAGCGCCACAGGCTGGGACACCCCTCCACTTT
cdr3_aa: CASSLAPQAGTPLHF

v_call: TRBV4-1
d_call: .
j_call: TRBJ2-7
clone_size: .
cdr3_nt: TGCGCCAGCAGCCAAGTAGTTTTAGAAGAGCTCTACGAGCAGTACTTC
cdr3_aa: CASSQVVLEELYEQYF

v_call: TRBV4-1
d_call: TRBD2
j_call: TRBJ2-7
clone_size: .
cdr3_nt: TGCGCCAGCAGCCGCGAACTAGCGGAACACTCCTACGAGCAGTACTTC
cdr3_aa: CASSRELAEHSYEQYF

v_call: TRBV27
d_call: TRBD1
j_call: TRBJ1-2
clone_size: .
cdr3_nt: TGTGCCAGCAGTTTATCGGCCAGGGGGTATGGCTACACCTTC
cdr3_aa: CASSLSARGYGYTF

v_call: TRBV9
d_call: TRBD1
j_call: TRBJ1-1
clone_size: .
cdr3_nt: TGTGCCAGCAGCCCCTCCAGGGGGTCGGAAGCTTTCTTT
cdr3_aa: CASSPSRGSEAFF

v_call: TRBV9
d_call: TRBD1
j_call: TRBJ2-7
clone_size: .
cdr3_nt: TGTGCCAGCAGCGTAGGACAGGGCAACTACGAGCAGTACTTC
cdr3_aa: CASSVGQGNYEQYF

v_call: TRBV28
d_call: .
j_call: TRBJ1-1
clone_size: .
cdr3_nt: TGTGCCAGCAGGGGGGTAATGGCTTTCTTT
cdr3_aa: CASRGVMAFF

v_call: TRBV27
d_call: .
j_call: TRBJ2-7
clone_size: .
cdr3_nt: TGTGCCAGCAGTTTAGGCCCAGACAGTTCCTACGAGCAGTACTTC
cdr3_aa: CASSLGPDSSYEQYF

v_call: TRBV19
d_call: TRBD1
j_call: TRBJ2-5
clone_size: .
cdr3_nt: TGTGCCAGTAGTATTTATTCCGGCAGGGGGATAGAGACCCAGTACTTC
cdr3_aa: CASSIYSGRGIETQYF

v_call: TRBV19
d_call: .
j_call: TRBJ2-1
clone_size: .
cdr3_nt: TGTGCCAGTAGTAGGAAGTCAGGAGGGTACAATGAGCAGTTCTTC
cdr3_aa: CASSRKSGGYNEQFF

v_call: TRBV2
d_call: TRBD2
j_call: TRBJ2-7
clone_size: .
cdr3_nt: TGTGCCAGCAGTGAAGGAGGGGCCGGGACTAGCCTCGCCTACGAGCAGTACTTC
cdr3_aa: CASSEGGAGTSLAYEQYF

v_call: TRBV27
d_call: .
j_call: TRBJ1-2
clone_size: .
cdr3_nt: TGTGCCAGCAGATCAACCGGGGGCTATGGCTACACCTTC
cdr3_aa: CASRSTGGYGYTF

v_call: TRBV2
d_call: TRBD1
j_call: TRBJ1-2
clone_size: .
cdr3_nt: TGTGCCAGCAGTGAAGAGGCAGGGGGTTACTATGGCTACACCTTC
cdr3_aa: CASSEEAGGYYGYTF

v_call: TRBV14
d_call: TRBD1
j_call: TRBJ1-2
clone_size: once
cdr3_nt: TGTGCCAGCAGCCTCACCGGGACAGGCCCTTACACCTTC
cdr3_aa: CASSLTGTGPYTF

v_call: TRBV19
d_call: .
j_call: TRBJ1-5
clone_size: .
cdr3_nt: TGTGCCAGTACCGCCGACCAATATCAGCCCCAGCATTTT
cdr3_aa: CASTADQYQPQHF

v_call: TRBV5-6
d_call: .
j_call: TRBJ1-6
clone_size: once
cdr3_nt: TGTGCCAGCAGCTTGGGGGGCTCCTTTAGCTCCTATAATTCACCCCTCCACTTT
cdr3_aa: CASSLGGSFSSYNSPLHF

v_call: TRBV5-4
d_call: TRBD1
j_call: TRBJ2-7
clone_size: .
cdr3_nt: TGTGCCAGCAGCCAGTTCAGGGGGCTCTACGAGCAGTACTTC
cdr3_aa: CASSQFRGLYEQYF

v_call: TRBV5-1
d_call: .
j_call: TRBJ2-5
clone_size: .
cdr3_nt: TGCGCCAGCAGTTTTCAAGCGGGCCTACAAGAGACCCAGTACTTC
cdr3_aa: CASSFQAGLQETQYF

v_call: TRBV7-2
d_call: .
j_call: TRBJ2-2
clone_size: .
cdr3_nt: TGTGCCAGCACCCGTCGGGGCGGGGCTCACGGGGAGCTGTTTTTT
cdr3_aa: CASTRRGGAHGELFF

v_call: TRBV6-1
d_call: TRBD2
j_call: TRBJ2-1
clone_size: .
cdr3_nt: TGTGCCAGCAGTCATCTAGCGGGAGCAAATGAGCAGTTCTTC
cdr3_aa: CASSHLAGANEQFF

v_call: TRBV7-9
d_call: TRBD1
j_call: TRBJ2-6
clone_size: .
cdr3_nt: TGTGCCAGCAGCTTAGCGGTAAGGGGGCGGCGCTCTGGGGCCAACGTCCTGACTTTC
cdr3_aa: CASSLAVRGRRSGANVLTF